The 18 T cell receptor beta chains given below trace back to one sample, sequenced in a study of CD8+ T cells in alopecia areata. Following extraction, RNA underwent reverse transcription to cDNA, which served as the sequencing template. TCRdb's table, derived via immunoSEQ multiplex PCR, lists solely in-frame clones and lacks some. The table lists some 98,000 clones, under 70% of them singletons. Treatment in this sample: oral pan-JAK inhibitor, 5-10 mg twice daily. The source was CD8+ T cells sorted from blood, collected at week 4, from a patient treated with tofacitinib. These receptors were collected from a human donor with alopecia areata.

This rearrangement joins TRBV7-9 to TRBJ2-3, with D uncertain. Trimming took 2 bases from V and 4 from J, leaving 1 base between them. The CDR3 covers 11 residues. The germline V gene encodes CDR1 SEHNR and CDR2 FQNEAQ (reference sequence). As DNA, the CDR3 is TGTGCCAGCAGCTTACCAGATACGCAGTATTTT. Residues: CASSLPDTQYF.

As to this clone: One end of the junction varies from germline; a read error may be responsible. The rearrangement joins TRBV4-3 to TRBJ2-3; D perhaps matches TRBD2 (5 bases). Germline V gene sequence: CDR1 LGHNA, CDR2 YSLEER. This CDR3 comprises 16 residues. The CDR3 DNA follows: TGCGCCAGCAGTCAAGCGAGGGCTGGACTCACAGATACGCAGTATTTT. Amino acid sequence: CASSQARAGLTDTQYF.

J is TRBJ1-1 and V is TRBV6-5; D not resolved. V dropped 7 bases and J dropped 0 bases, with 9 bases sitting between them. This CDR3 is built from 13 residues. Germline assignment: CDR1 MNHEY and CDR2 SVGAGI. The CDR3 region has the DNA TGTGCCAGCAACGAGGGATTGAACACTGAAGCTTTCTTT. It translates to CASNEGLNTEAFF.

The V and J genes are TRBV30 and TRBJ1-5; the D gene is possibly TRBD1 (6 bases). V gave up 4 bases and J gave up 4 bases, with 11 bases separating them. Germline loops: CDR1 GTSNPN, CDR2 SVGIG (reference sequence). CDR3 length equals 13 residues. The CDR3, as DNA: TGTGCCTGGAATCCGGGACAAAATCAGCCCCAGCATTTT. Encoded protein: CAWNPGQNQPQHF.

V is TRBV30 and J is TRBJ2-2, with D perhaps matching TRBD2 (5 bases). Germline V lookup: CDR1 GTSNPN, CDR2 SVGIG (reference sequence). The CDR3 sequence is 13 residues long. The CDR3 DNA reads TGTGCAGGAGGCCGGTCGAACACCGGGGAGCTGTTTTTT. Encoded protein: CAGGRSNTGELFF.

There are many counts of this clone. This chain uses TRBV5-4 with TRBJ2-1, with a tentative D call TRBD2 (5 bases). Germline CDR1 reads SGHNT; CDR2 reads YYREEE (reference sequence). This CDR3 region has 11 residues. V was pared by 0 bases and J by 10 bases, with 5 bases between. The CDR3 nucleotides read TGTGCCAGCAGCTTGGGCGGGGAGCAGTTCTTC. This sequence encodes CASSLGGEQFF. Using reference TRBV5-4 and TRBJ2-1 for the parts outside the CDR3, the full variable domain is ETGVTQSPTHLIKTRGQQVTLRCSSQSGHNTVSWYQQALGQGPQFIFQYYREEENGRGNFPPRFSGLQFPNYSSELNVNALELDDSALYLCASSLGGEQFFGPGTRLTVL.

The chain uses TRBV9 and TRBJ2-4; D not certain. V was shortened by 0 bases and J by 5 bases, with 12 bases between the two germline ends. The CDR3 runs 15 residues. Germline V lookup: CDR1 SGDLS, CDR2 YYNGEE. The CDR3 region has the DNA TGTGCCAGCAGCGTAGGTCAAGGAGTCGAAAACATTCAGTACTTC. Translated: CASSVGQGVENIQYF.

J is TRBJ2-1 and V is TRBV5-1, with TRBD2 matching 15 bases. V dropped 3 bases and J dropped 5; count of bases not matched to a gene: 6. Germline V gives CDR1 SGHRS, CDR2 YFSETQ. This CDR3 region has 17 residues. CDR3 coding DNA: TGCGCCAGCAGCTGGACTAGCGGGGGGGACACCAACAATGAGCAGTTCTTC. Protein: CASSWTSGGDTNNEQFF.

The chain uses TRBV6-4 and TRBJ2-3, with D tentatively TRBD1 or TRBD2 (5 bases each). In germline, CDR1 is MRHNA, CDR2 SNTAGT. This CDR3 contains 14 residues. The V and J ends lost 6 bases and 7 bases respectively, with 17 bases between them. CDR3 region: CASSTGPEVNTQYF. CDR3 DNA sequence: TGTGCCAGCAGCACGGGACCGGAGGTGAATACGCAGTATTTT.

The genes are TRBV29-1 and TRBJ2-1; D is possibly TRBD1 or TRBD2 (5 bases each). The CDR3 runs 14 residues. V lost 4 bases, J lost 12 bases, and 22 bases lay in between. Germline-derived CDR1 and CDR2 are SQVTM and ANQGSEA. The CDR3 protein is CSVVGVAGDDRQFF. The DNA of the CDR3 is TGCAGCGTTGTAGGGGTGGCCGGGGACGATCGGCAGTTCTTC.

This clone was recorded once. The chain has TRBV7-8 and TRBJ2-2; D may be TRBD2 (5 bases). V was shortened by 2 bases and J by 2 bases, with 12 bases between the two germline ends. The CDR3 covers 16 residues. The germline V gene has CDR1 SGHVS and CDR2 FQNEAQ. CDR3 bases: TGTGCCAGCAGCTTAAGTGTGACGGGAAACACCGGGGAGCTGTTTTTT. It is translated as CASSLSVTGNTGELFF.

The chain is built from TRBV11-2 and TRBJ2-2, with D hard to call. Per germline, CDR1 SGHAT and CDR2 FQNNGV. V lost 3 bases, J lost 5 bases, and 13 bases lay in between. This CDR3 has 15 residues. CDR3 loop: CASSLAPFETGELFF. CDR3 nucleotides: TGTGCCAGCAGCTTGGCACCCTTTGAGACCGGGGAGCTGTTTTTT.

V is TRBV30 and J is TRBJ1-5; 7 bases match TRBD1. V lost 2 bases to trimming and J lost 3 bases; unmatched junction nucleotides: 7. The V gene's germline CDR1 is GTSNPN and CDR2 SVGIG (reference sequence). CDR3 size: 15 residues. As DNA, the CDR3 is TGTGCCTGGAGTATACAGGGGCGACCCAATCAGCCCCAGCATTTT. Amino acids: CAWSIQGRPNQPQHF. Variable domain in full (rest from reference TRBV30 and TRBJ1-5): SQTIHQWPATLVQPVGSPLSLECTVEGTSNPNLYWYRQAAGRGLQLLFYSVGIGQISSEVPQNLSASRPQDRQFILSSKKLLLSDSGFYLCAWSIQGRPNQPQHFGDGTRLSIL.

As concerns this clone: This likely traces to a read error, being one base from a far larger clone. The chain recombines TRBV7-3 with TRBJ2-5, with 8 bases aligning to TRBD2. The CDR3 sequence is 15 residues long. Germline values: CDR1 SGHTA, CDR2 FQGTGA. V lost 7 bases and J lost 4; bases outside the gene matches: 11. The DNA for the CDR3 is TGTGCCAGCACCCGTGGGCGGGGGGCCCTAGAGACCCAGTACTTC. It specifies CASTRGRGALETQYF.

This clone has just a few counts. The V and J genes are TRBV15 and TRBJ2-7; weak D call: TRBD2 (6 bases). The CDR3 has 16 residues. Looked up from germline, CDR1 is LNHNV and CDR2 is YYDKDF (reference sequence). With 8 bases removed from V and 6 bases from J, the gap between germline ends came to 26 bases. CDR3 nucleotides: TGTGCCACCGCTAGGAGGGTAGGACCGACCCTATTCGAGCAGTACTTC. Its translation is CATARRVGPTLFEQYF.

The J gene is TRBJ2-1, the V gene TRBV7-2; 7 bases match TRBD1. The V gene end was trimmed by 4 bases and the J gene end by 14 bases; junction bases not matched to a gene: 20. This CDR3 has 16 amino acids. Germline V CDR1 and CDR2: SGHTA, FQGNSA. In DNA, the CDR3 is TGTGCCAGCAGCTGGCTCGAGGGGACAGCTTTTACCAGGGAGTTCTTC. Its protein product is CASSWLEGTAFTREFF.

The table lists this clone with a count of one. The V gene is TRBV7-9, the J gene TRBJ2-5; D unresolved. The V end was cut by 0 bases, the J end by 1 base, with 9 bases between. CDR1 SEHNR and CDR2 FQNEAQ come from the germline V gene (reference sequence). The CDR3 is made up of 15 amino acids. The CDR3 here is CASSLAGHLQETQYF. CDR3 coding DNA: TGTGCCAGCAGCTTAGCGGGCCACCTCCAAGAGACCCAGTACTTC.

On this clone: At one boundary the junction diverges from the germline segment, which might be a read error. The CDR3 bases are TGTGCCGGCAGTTACGCGCCCGGGCAGGATACGCAGTATTTT. It is translated as CAGSYAPGQDTQYF. The V and J genes are TRBV6-5 and TRBJ2-3; the D is unclear. This CDR3 comprises 14 residues. Germline-derived CDR1 and CDR2 are MNHEY and SVGAGI.